Here is one TCR beta chain with its context. Its specificity is unknown. Clones were sequenced by immunoSEQ multiplex PCR, and TCRdb holds only the in-frame ones, with some missing. The data hold 240,000 or so clones, with 88% observed a single time. The sample belongs to a study of Ad26.COV2.S vaccination and SARS-CoV-2 variants. Study at large: Once or twice, 56 days apart, Ad26.COV2.S was delivered intramuscularly.

Study-level points and caveats: Similar non-spike TCR breadth was observed in recipients of vaccine and of placebo. Marked by substantial breadth, spike-specific CD8+ and CD4+ T cell responses were reportedly seen after vaccination.

Indicated treatment: roughly 20 received Ad26.COV2.S at low or high dose, single or two shots; a few received placebo; per-sample allocation not given. After the first vaccine or placebo injection, samples were drawn on day 63. Germline V lookup: CDR1 LNHDA, CDR2 SQIVND (reference sequence). The CDR3 runs to 13 residues. V gave up 2 bases and J gave up 4 bases, with 7 bases separating them. This sequence was found in a person between 18 and 65 years old who received the Ad26.COV2.S COVID-19 vaccine or a placebo. The chain uses TRBV19 and TRBJ2-3, with no clear D. Sequenced here: peripheral blood, sampled in a trial of Ad26.COV2.S vaccine versus placebo. CDR3 residues: CASSIKGADTQYF. The CDR3 DNA follows: TGTGCCAGTAGTATAAAAGGCGCAGATACGCAGTATTTT.